This entry lists 22 T cell receptor beta chains sequenced from one sample in a study of regulatory T cells in long-lasting Graves disease. As for time point: newly diagnosed GD, antithyroid drugs for less than 3 months. Extracted PBMC RNA gave rise to the TCR library. With iRepertoire HTBI primers and Arm-PCR of CDR3 regions, TCR beta libraries were built. TCRdb re-called the multiplex PCR reads through MiXCR, storing one row per CDR3 protein. The data hold 350,000 to 450,000 distinct CDR3 sequences, with 14% to 15% observed a single time. This sample was shared with a second study, whose subject was T cells in Graves' hyperthyroidism and ophthalmopathy.

Sequenced material: peripheral blood mononuclear cells (PBMCs), taken at new diagnosis, from a patient treated with antithyroid drugs. The receptors derive from a woman in her thirties with Graves disease.

With respect to this clonotype: It is likely a read error: a sequence one base away is far more abundant. This chain links TRBV7-8 with TRBJ2-4; 7 bases match TRBD2. The last part of the DNA fits TRBJ2-1 better; the J call may be wrong. The germline CDR1 and CDR2 sequences are SGHVS and FQNEAQ. This CDR3 spans 16 amino acids. CDR3 DNA sequence: TGTGCCAGCAGCCTAACCGACCGAGGGAGGGGTTACGAGCAGTTCTTC. The encoded protein is CASSLTDRGRGYEQFF.

This clonotype was seen repeatedly, ten times or more. The chain couples TRBV6-1 to TRBJ2-7, with D perhaps matching TRBD2 (7 bases). Germline CDR1 reads MNHNS; CDR2 reads SASEGT. The CDR3 spans 14 residues. In DNA, the CDR3 is TGTGCAACCGGGAGGACAGAGAGCTCCTACGAGCAGTACTTC. Amino acid sequence: CATGRTESSYEQYF.

This clonotype was observed many times. The V gene is TRBV12-3 or TRBV12-4, the J gene TRBJ2-7; TRBD2 is a possible D gene (5 bases). The CDR3 length is 12 residues. Trimming shortened V by 1 base and J by 5 bases, and 6 bases separated the two germline ends. For the CDR3, the DNA is TGTGCCAGCAGTTTAGGGGAGCACGAGCAGTACTTC. This translates into CASSLGEHEQYF.

The chain is built from TRBV27 and TRBJ2-1; 13 bases are a match to TRBD2. CDR1 and CDR2 (germline): MNHEY, SMNVEV (reference sequence). The CDR3 is made up of 17 amino acids. Germline trimming cut 5 bases from V and 2 bases from J; bases unmatched to any gene: 6. The DNA for the CDR3 is TGTGCCAGCAGTCCAGGGACTAGCGGGATCCCCTACAATGAGCAGTTCTTC. As protein: CASSPGTSGIPYNEQFF.

This clonotype appeared many times. The V and J genes are TRBV20-1 and TRBJ2-5; 8 nucleotides agree with TRBD1. Germline CDR1 and CDR2: DFQATT and SNEGSKA (reference sequence). CDR3 size: 12 residues. After removal of 6 bases from V and 2 bases from J, the junction contained 2 bases not matched to a gene. In DNA form, the CDR3 reads TGCAGTGCCCGGACAGGGCAAGAGACCCAGTACTTC. This codes for CSARTGQETQYF.

The chain is built from TRBV7-2 and TRBJ2-3; 10 bases line up with TRBD1. Judging by the DNA end, TRBJ2-5 fits better; the J call may be wrong. This CDR3 comprises 16 residues. The germline gives CDR1 SGHTA, CDR2 FQGNSA. Here the CDR3 reads CASSPGGTGADETQYF. DNA for the CDR3: TGTGCCAGCAGCCCGGGGGGGACAGGGGCCGACGAGACCCAGTACTTC.

The V and J genes are TRBV9 and TRBJ2-3; the D gene is possibly TRBD2 (6 bases). This CDR3 region has 15 residues. The germline gives CDR1 SGDLS, CDR2 YYNGEE. The V gene lost 0 bases and the J gene lost 2 bases, with 10 bases spanning the gap. CDR3 in amino acids: CASSVGLALTDTQYF. The CDR3 bases are TGTGCCAGCAGCGTAGGCCTAGCGCTCACAGATACGCAGTATTTT. Full variable domain (outside the CDR3, taken from reference TRBV9 and TRBJ2-3): DSGVTQTPKHLITATGQRVTLRCSPRSGDLSVYWYQQSLDQGLQFLIQYYNGEERAKGNILERFSAQQFPDLHSELNLSSLELGDSALYFCASSVGLALTDTQYFGPGTRLTVL.

This clonotype was seen many times. The chain links TRBV28 to TRBJ1-2; D is unresolved. Looked up from germline, CDR1 is MDHEN and CDR2 is SYDVKM. V lost 3 bases and J lost 2, with 7 bases in between. The CDR3 runs to 13 residues. CDR3 nucleotide sequence: TGTGCCAGCAGTTTTAGGGCCAACTATGGCTACACCTTC. This translates into CASSFRANYGYTF.

This clonotype has a handful of counts. The chain employs TRBV6-1 and TRBJ2-7, with D tentatively TRBD1 (6 bases). Germline lookup yields CDR1 MNHNS and CDR2 SASEGT. This CDR3 spans 14 amino acids. V lost 3 bases, J lost 3 bases, and 12 bases lay in between. CDR3 DNA sequence: TGTGCCAGCAGTGACAGGGGAGACTACTACGAGCAGTACTTC. Translation gives CASSDRGDYYEQYF.

Concerning this clonotype itself: With a much larger clone just one base away, this may be a read error. The chain combines TRBV2 with TRBJ2-7, with 7 bases aligning to TRBD2. The CDR3 totals 15 residues. Germline V lookup: CDR1 SNHLY, CDR2 FYNNEI. J lost 6 bases, V lost 3 bases, and 11 bases had no gene match. For the CDR3, the DNA is TGTGCCAGCAGTGAGGCTAGCGGAAAGACCTGCGAGCAGTACTTC. Its translation is CASSEASGKTCEQYF.

This clonotype has at least ten counts. This chain connects TRBV6-1 to TRBJ1-3; a possible D gene is TRBD1 (5 bases). The germline gives CDR1 MNHNS, CDR2 SASEGT. The CDR3 spans 18 residues. Trimming removed 6 bases from V and 0 bases from J, with 21 bases in between. The CDR3 region has the DNA TGTGCCAGCAGATTACGAACCCGGGGCAGTAGCTCTGGAAACACCATATATTTT. This sequence encodes CASRLRTRGSSSGNTIYF.

The chain links TRBV30 to TRBJ2-7, with 9 bases that match TRBD2. The CDR3 extends over 15 amino acids. Trimming took 1 base from V and 3 from J; bases not matched to a gene: 7. Germline V gene data show CDR1 as GTSNPN and CDR2 as SVGIG (reference sequence). The DNA for the CDR3 is TGTGCCTGGAGTGCGATAGCGGGAGCAGACTACGAGCAGTACTTC. Its protein is CAWSAIAGADYEQYF.

To note about this clonotype: A much bigger clone sits one base away, suggesting this may be a read error. The rearrangement uses TRBV5-1 and TRBJ2-7; TRBD1 agrees at 8 bases. This CDR3 is 15 amino acids long. Germline V gene lookup returns CDR1 SGHRS and CDR2 YFSETQ. The CDR3 coding sequence is TGCGCCAGCAGCGCCGGACAGGGAATCGGTTACGGGCAGTACTTC. This encodes CASSAGQGIGYGQYF.

There are many counts of this clonotype. This chain uses TRBV18 with TRBJ2-3, with unresolved D. Looked up from germline, CDR1 is KGHSH and CDR2 is LQKENI. V was trimmed by 0 bases and J by 0 bases, leaving 7 bases between them. The CDR3 loop spans 15 amino acids. CDR3 sequence (DNA): TGTGCCAGCTCACCACCGCTGTCTAGCACAGATACGCAGTATTTT. It encodes CASSPPLSSTDTQYF.

This clonotype has a count of ten or more. The chain uses TRBV30 and TRBJ2-7; D gene ambiguous. CDR3 length equals 11 residues. Trimming shortened V by 2 bases and J by 7 bases, and 9 bases separated the two germline ends. Germline CDR1 GTSNPN, CDR2 SVGIG (reference sequence). The CDR3 sequence is CAWSMANEQYF. CDR3 coding DNA: TGTGCCTGGAGTATGGCAAATGAGCAGTACTTC. Using reference TRBV30 and TRBJ2-7 for the parts outside the CDR3, the full variable domain is SQTIHQWPATLVQPVGSPLSLECTVEGTSNPNLYWYRQAAGRGLQLLFYSVGIGQISSEVPQNLSASRPQDRQFILSSKKLLLSDSGFYLCAWSMANEQYFGPGTRLTVT.

There are many counts of this clonotype. This rearrangement joins TRBV11-2 to TRBJ2-7; no clear D gene. Trimming removed 5 bases from V and 3 bases from J, with 17 bases in between. Germline CDR1 reads SGHAT; CDR2 reads FQNNGV. The CDR3 runs 15 residues. DNA for the CDR3: TGTGCCAGCAGCCAAGTCGACCGCCAGATCTACGAGCAGTACTTC. Translated: CASSQVDRQIYEQYF.

The V and J genes are TRBV20-1 and TRBJ1-4; the D is unclear. From germline, CDR1 is DFQATT and CDR2 SNEGSKA (reference sequence). V was shortened by 0 bases and J by 3 bases, with 11 bases between the two germline ends. This CDR3 spans 15 amino acids. DNA for the CDR3: TGCAGTGCTAGAGATCTAGTTAGCTCTAATGAAAAACTGTTTTTT. Protein product: CSARDLVSSNEKLFF.

The table lists this clonotype with a few counts. J is TRBJ2-5 and V is TRBV19, with TRBD2 identical over 8 bases. Trimming cost V 5 bases and J 7 bases; bases outside gene matches: 9. From germline, CDR1 is LNHDA and CDR2 SQIVND (reference sequence). This CDR3 comprises 14 residues. CDR3 loop: CASSQAGVVRTQYF. The CDR3 DNA is TGTGCCAGTAGTCAAGCGGGGGTGGTCCGGACCCAGTACTTC.

This clonotype was seen ten or more times. This chain joins TRBV7-2 and TRBJ2-1; 9 positions agree with TRBD1. With V trimmed by 1 base and J by 7 bases, 8 bases remained unmatched. The germline V gene encodes CDR1 SGHTA and CDR2 FQGNSA. The CDR3 contains 16 residues. The CDR3 here is CASSLGWDRARNEQFF. The CDR3 DNA is TGTGCCAGCAGCTTAGGCTGGGACAGGGCTAGGAATGAGCAGTTCTTC. Variable domain in full (rest from reference TRBV7-2 and TRBJ2-1): GAGVSQSPSNKVTEKGKDVELRCDPISGHTALYWYRQSLGQGLEFLIYFQGNSAPDKSGLPSDRFSAERTGGSVSTLTIQRTQQEDSAVYLCASSLGWDRARNEQFFGPGTRLTVL.

The chain joins TRBV19 to TRBJ2-7; D ambiguous. CDR3 length equals 13 residues. Between the trimmed V and J ends, which lost 2 bases and 5 bases, there was a span of 10 bases. Germline V gene sequence: CDR1 LNHDA, CDR2 SQIVND (reference sequence). CDR3 nucleotides: TGTGCCAGTAGTATATTCGTGCGTAACGAGCAGTACTTC. It is translated as CASSIFVRNEQYF.

This clonotype was seen repeatedly, ten times or more. A junction boundary mismatches the germline segment, possibly from a read error. The rearrangement joins TRBV6-1 to TRBJ1-1, with 7 bases that match TRBD1. The CDR3 is 13 amino acids. Germline assignment: CDR1 MNHNS and CDR2 SASEGT. The chain's CDR3 is CASRTTGNPEAFF. CDR3 sequence (DNA): TGTGCCAGCAGGACGACAGGGAACCCTGAAGCTTTCTTT.

This clonotype was counted at least ten times. J is TRBJ2-1 and V is TRBV29-1, with TRBD2 identical over 9 bases. The CDR3 has 15 amino acids. Germline V gene data show CDR1 as SQVTM and CDR2 as ANQGSEA. The junction had 12 bases not matched to a gene; V was cut back by 3 bases and J by 9 bases. CDR3 in amino acids: CSVEGGSGRESEQFF. In DNA, the CDR3 is TGCAGCGTTGAGGGGGGTAGCGGGAGAGAAAGTGAGCAGTTCTTC.